These 16 T cell receptor beta chains were sequenced from one sample in a study of OX40 agonist ivuxolimab in advanced cancers. Clones were read by immunoSEQ multiplex PCR, and TCRdb kept only the in-frame ones, dropping some. The table records under 30,000 clones, 80% to 90% of them present only once. The starting material was CD4+ or CD8+ T cells sorted from blood, obtained in a trial of the OX40 agonist ivuxolimab. The origin of the receptors is an adult with an advanced solid tumor such as melanoma, head and neck, liver or kidney cancer.

The chain links TRBV5-6 to TRBJ2-5; 9 bases fit TRBD2. The CDR3 runs 16 residues. Germline V gives CDR1 SGHDT, CDR2 YYEEEE. The V segment lost 0 bases and the J segment 4 bases; nucleotides outside the gene matches: 7. CDR3 sequence: CASSLAPAGGRETQYF. CDR3 DNA sequence: TGTGCCAGCAGCTTGGCCCCGGCGGGGGGGAGAGAGACCCAGTACTTC.

The chain recombines TRBV6-5 with TRBJ2-7; D is undetermined. The CDR3 length is 13 residues. With 2 bases removed from V and 3 bases from J, the gap between germline ends came to 8 bases. Germline CDR1 is MNHEY and CDR2 is SVGAGI. CDR3 bases: TGTGCCAGCAGTTACATCAGAGTCTACGAGCAGTACTTC. Protein: CASSYIRVYEQYF.

About this clone itself: An end of the junction does not agree with germline; a read error may underlie this. The gene calls are TRBV7-2 and TRBJ2-7; D is unresolved. CDR1 and CDR2 from the germline V gene are SGHTA and FQGNSA. The CDR3 is 14 residues long. For the CDR3, the DNA is TGTGCCAGCAGCTTAGAGGGCAGCCTCTACGCGCAGTACTTC. It encodes CASSLEGSLYAQYF.

This clone was observed a single time. This chain uses TRBV29-1 with TRBJ2-3; TRBD1 matches at 7 bases. V shed 8 bases and J 2 bases; nucleotides not matched to a gene: 13. Per germline, CDR1 SQVTM and CDR2 ANQGSEA. There are 15 residues in the CDR3. The CDR3 here is CSTESRDRVTDTQYF. The CDR3 DNA reads TGCAGCACTGAGAGCCGGGACAGAGTCACAGATACGCAGTATTTT.

The V and J genes are TRBV7-9 and TRBJ1-1, with D perhaps matching TRBD1 (5 bases). CDR1 is SEHNR and CDR2 is FQNEAQ in the germline V gene (reference sequence). The V and J ends lost 7 bases and 5 bases respectively, with 17 bases between them. The CDR3 sequence is 14 residues long. The CDR3 bases are TGTGCCAGCACCCCCGAAGGGGCTAGGACTGAAGCTTTCTTT. This gives the protein CASTPEGARTEAFF.

CDR3 in amino acids: CASSETGTSGGARDTQYF. CDR3 DNA sequence: TGCGCCAGCAGCGAAACCGGGACTAGCGGGGGGGCCCGGGATACGCAGTATTTT. This chain links TRBV4-1 with TRBJ2-3, with 16 positions matching TRBD2. J was trimmed by 6 bases and V by 5 bases; bases with no gene match: 11. Germline assignment: CDR1 MGHRA and CDR2 YSYEKL. The length of the CDR3 is 18 residues.

The chain couples TRBV16 to TRBJ1-1; D ambiguous. The germline gives CDR1 KGHSY, CDR2 FQNENV. This CDR3 has 14 residues. The V end was cut by 0 bases, the J end by 6 bases, with 11 bases between. CDR3 protein: CASSQSGGDAEAFF. The CDR3 DNA reads as TGTGCCAGCAGCCAATCCGGCGGTGACGCTGAAGCTTTCTTT.

This rearrangement joins TRBV6-4 to TRBJ1-4; 9 nucleotides line up with TRBD1. The trim removed 5 bases at V and 7 bases at J, leaving 5 bases unmatched. CDR1 MRHNA and CDR2 SNTAGT come from the germline V gene. This CDR3 region has 14 residues. CDR3 sequence (DNA): TGTGCCAGCAGTCCCGACAGGGGGGGTGAAAAACTGTTTTTT. This codes for CASSPDRGGEKLFF.

The rearrangement uses TRBV4-3 and TRBJ2-7; no clear D. V lost 3 bases and J lost 0, with 9 bases in between. CDR1 is LGHNA, CDR2 YSLEER, per germline. This CDR3 spans 14 amino acids. The CDR3 DNA is TGCGCCAGCAGCCAGGTCCGGTCCTCCTACGAGCAGTACTTC. Amino acid sequence: CASSQVRSSYEQYF.

The chain joins TRBV10-3 to TRBJ1-2; a possible D gene is TRBD1 (6 bases). V shed 10 bases and J shed 8 bases, with 23 bases lying between them. The germline gives CDR1 ENHRY, CDR2 SYGVKD. The CDR3 loop spans 14 amino acids. The chain's CDR3 is CATQRHREEDGYTF. CDR3 DNA: TGTGCCACACAACGCCACAGGGAAGAGGACGGCTACACCTTC.

The CDR3 bases are TGTGCCAGCACCACCTCTGATACGCAGTATTTT. It encodes CASTTSDTQYF. This chain joins TRBV6-5 and TRBJ2-3; D is undetermined. V was trimmed by 7 bases and J by 6 bases, leaving 8 bases between them. From germline, CDR1 is MNHEY and CDR2 SVGAGI. The CDR3 loop spans 11 amino acids.

This chain connects TRBV11-2 to TRBJ1-4; TRBD1 might be the D (5 bases). V was trimmed by 5 bases and J by 7 bases, leaving 20 bases between them. Germline lookup yields CDR1 SGHAT and CDR2 FQNNGV. The CDR3 sequence is 16 residues long. DNA of the CDR3: TGTGCCAGCAGCCCCGGGACTTCTTACTTGGGTGAAAAACTGTTTTTT. Protein product: CASSPGTSYLGEKLFF.

The chain links TRBV4-3 to TRBJ1-6; tentatively, D is TRBD1 (5 bases). Per the germline V gene, CDR1 is LGHNA and CDR2 is YSLEER. CDR3 length equals 15 residues. V gave up 3 bases and J gave up 7 bases, with 13 bases separating them. The CDR3 DNA follows: TGCGCCAGCAGCCAGGGTACCGGGGCCAATTCACCCCTCCACTTT. It codes for CASSQGTGANSPLHF.

The CDR3, as DNA: TGTGCCAGTAGTATAGCTTTGTCCGGGCAGCCCCAGCATTTT. Translated: CASSIALSGQPQHF. V and J are TRBV19 and TRBJ1-5; D ambiguous. CDR1 and CDR2 from the germline V gene are LNHDA and SQIVND (reference sequence). The CDR3 has 14 amino acids. V was pared by 1 base and J by 7 bases, with 11 bases between.

V gene TRBV6-6 combines with J gene TRBJ1-4; TRBD1 agrees at 9 bases. Germline loops: CDR1 MNHNY, CDR2 SVGAGI (reference sequence). Losses at the gene ends were 4 bases for V and 5 bases for J; bases not matched to a gene: 5. This CDR3 comprises 15 residues. The CDR3 DNA sequence: TGTGCCAGCAGTTTTCCGACAGGGGGGAATGAAAAACTGTTTTTT. Residues: CASSFPTGGNEKLFF.

This chain connects TRBV6-5 to TRBJ1-5; 7 bases line up with TRBD1. The V gene end was trimmed by 8 bases and the J gene end by 2 bases; junction bases not matched to a gene: 6. The CDR3 has 14 amino acids. CDR1 is MNHEY and CDR2 is SVGAGI in the germline V gene. CDR3 in DNA: TGTGCCAGCCTTACAGGGGCTGGCAATCAGCCCCAGCATTTT. Translating gives CASLTGAGNQPQHF.